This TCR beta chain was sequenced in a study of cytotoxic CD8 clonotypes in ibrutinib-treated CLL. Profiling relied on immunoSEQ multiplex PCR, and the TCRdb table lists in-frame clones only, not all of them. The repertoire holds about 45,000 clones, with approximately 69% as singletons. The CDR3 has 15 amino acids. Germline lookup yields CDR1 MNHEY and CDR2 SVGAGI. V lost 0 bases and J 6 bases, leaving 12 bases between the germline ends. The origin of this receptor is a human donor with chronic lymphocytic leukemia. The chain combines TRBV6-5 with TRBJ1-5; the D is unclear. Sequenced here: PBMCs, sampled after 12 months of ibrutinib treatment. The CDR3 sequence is CASSYSSRKVQPQHF. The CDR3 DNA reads TGTGCCAGCAGTTACTCTTCCAGGAAGGTTCAGCCCCAGCATTTT.